The source of this TCR beta chain is a study of blood T cell repertoires in COVID-19. Study overall: Collection of acute and convalescent COVID-19 samples took place in the United States, Italy and Spain.

The authors' processing: Estimation of nucleated cell counts was performed using reference gene primer amplification. The protocol was immunoSEQ multiplex PCR, while the TCRdb copy is restricted to in-frame clones and leaves out a portion. Clone size and the V and J calls come from that table; the DNA yielded D and trimming. The sample records around 100,000 clones, roughly 90% being singletons. Trimming stripped 0 bases from V and 4 bases from J, with 10 bases between. Germline V gives CDR1 MNHEY, CDR2 SVGAGI. This CDR3 region has 15 residues. The gene calls are TRBV6-5 and TRBJ2-1; maybe TRBD1 (5 bases). The source is a man between 60 and 75 years old with COVID-19, enrolled during active disease. Sequenced input: peripheral blood. The CDR3, as DNA: TGTGCCAGCAGTTACTCCACAGGCCCTTACAATGAGCAGTTCTTC. Encoded protein: CASSYSTGPYNEQFF.